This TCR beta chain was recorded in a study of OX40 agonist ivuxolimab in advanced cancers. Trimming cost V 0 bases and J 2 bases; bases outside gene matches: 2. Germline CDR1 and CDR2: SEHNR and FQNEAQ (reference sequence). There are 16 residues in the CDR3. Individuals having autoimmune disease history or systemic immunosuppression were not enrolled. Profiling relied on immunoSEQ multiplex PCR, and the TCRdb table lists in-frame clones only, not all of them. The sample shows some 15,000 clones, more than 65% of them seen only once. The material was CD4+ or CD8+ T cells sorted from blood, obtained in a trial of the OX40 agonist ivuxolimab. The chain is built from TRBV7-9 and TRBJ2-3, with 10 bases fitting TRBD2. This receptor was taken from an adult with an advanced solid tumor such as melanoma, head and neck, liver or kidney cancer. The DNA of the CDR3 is TGTGCCAGCAGCTTAGCGACTAGCGGGCTCACAGATACGCAGTATTTT. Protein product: CASSLATSGLTDTQYF.